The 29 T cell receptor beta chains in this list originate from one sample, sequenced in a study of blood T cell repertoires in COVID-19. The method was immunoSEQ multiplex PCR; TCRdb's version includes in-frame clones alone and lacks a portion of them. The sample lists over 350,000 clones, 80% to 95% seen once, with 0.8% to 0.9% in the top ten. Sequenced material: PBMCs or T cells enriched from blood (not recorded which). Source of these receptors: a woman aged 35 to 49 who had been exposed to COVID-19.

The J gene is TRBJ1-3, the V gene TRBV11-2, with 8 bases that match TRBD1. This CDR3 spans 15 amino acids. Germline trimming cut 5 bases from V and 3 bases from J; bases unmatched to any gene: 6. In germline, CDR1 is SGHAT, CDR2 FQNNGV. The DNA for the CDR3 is TGTGCCAGCAGCCCAGGACAGGGTTATGGAAACACCATATATTTT. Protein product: CASSPGQGYGNTIYF.

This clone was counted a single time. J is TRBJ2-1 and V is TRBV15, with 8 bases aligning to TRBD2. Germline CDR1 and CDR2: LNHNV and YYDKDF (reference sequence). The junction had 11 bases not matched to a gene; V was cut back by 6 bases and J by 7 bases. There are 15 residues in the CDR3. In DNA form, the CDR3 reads TGTGCCACCAGTAAAGCGGGAGAAGGTGTGAATGAGCAGTTCTTC. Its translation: CATSKAGEGVNEQFF.

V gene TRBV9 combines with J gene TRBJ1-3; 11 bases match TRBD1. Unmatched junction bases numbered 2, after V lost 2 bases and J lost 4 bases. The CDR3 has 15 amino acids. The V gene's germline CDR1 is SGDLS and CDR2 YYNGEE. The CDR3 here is CASSVRDRGGNTIYF. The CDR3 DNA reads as TGTGCCAGCAGCGTCCGGGACAGGGGGGGAAACACCATATATTTT.

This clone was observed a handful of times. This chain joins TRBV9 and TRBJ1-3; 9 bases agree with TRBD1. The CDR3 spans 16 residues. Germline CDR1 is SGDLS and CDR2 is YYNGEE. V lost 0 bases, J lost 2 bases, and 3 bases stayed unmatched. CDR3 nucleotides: TGTGCCAGCAGCGTAGGGGGGGACAGGGCTGGAAACACCATATATTTT. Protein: CASSVGGDRAGNTIYF.

The CDR3 sequence: CASRRQGGNQPQHF. The CDR3 nucleotides read TGTGCCAGCAGGAGACAGGGAGGTAATCAGCCCCAGCATTTT. The chain uses TRBV6-5 and TRBJ1-5, with TRBD1 identical over 7 bases. The V segment lost 6 bases and the J segment 4 bases; nucleotides outside the gene matches: 6. The germline CDR1 and CDR2 sequences are MNHEY and SVGAGI. This CDR3 contains 14 residues.

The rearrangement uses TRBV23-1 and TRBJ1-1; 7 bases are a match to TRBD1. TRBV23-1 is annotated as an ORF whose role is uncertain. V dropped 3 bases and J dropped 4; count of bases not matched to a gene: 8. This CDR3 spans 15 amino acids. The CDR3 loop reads CASSQLQGRVTEAFF. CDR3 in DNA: TGCGCCAGCAGTCAGCTACAGGGGAGAGTCACTGAAGCTTTCTTT.

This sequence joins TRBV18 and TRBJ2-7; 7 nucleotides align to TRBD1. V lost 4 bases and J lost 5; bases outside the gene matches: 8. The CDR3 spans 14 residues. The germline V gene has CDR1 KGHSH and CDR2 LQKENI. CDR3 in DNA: TGTGCCAGCTCACAAGGGACAGCCAGCGACGAGCAGTACTTC. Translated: CASSQGTASDEQYF.

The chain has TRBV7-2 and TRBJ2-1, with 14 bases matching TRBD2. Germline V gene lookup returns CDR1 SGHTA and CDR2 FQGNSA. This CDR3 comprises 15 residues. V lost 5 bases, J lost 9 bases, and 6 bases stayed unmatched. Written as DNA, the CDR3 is TGTGCCAGCAGCCCACCGACTAGCGGGAGGGGTGAGCAGTTCTTC. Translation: CASSPPTSGRGEQFF.

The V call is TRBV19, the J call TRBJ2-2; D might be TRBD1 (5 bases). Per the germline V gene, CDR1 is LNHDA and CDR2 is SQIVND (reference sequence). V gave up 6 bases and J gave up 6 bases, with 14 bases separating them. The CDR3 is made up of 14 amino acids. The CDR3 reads CASRAGKQAGELFF. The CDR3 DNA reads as TGTGCCAGTAGGGCAGGGAAACAGGCCGGGGAGCTGTTTTTT.

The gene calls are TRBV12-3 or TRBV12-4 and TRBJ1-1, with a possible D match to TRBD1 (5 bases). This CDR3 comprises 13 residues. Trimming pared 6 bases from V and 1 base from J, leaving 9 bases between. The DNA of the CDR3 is TGTGCCAGCAGCCTACAGGAGAACACTGAAGCTTTCTTT. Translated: CASSLQENTEAFF.

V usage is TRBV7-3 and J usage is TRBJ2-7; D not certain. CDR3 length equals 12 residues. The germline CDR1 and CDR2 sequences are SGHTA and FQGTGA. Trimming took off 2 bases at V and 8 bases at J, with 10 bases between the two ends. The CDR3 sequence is CASSLPGLQQYF. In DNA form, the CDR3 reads TGTGCCAGCAGCTTACCAGGCTTGCAGCAGTACTTC.

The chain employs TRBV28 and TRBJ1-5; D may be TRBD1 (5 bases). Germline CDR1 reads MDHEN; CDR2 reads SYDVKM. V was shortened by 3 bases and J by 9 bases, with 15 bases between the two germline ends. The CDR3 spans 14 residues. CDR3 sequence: CASSFRRAGGPQHF. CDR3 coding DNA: TGTGCCAGCAGTTTTAGGAGGGCCGGGGGGCCCCAGCATTTT.

This CDR3 reads CASSQGRAADTQYF. The CDR3 nucleotides are TGCGCCAGCAGCCAAGGGAGGGCCGCAGATACGCAGTATTTT. The chain carries TRBV4-1 and TRBJ2-3; D perhaps matches TRBD2 (6 bases). Trimming cost V 1 base and J 4 bases, with 9 bases left between them. The CDR3 runs to 14 residues. Per the germline V gene, CDR1 is MGHRA and CDR2 is YSYEKL.

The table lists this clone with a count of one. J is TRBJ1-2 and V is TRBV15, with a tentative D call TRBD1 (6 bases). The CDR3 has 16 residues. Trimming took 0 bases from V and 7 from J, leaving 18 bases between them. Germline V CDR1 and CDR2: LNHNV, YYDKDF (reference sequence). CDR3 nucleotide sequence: TGTGCCACCAGCAGAGAACCAGACACAGGGTTTAGTGGCTACACCTTC. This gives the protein CATSREPDTGFSGYTF.

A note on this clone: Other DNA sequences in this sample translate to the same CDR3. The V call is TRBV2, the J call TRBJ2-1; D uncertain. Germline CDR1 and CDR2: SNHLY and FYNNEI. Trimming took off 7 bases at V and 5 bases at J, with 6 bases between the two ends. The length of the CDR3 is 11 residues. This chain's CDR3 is CASTVNNEQFF. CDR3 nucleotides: TGTGCCAGCACGGTCAACAATGAGCAGTTCTTC.

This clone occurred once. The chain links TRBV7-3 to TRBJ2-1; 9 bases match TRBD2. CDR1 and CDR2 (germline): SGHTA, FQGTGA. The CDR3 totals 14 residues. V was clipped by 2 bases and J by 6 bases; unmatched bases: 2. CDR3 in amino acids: CASSLAGGSNEQFF. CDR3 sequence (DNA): TGTGCCAGCAGCTTAGCGGGGGGGTCCAATGAGCAGTTCTTC.

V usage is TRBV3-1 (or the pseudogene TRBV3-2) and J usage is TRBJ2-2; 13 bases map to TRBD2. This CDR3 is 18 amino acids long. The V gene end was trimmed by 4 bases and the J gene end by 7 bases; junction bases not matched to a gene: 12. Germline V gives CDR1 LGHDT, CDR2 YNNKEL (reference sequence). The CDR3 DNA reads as TGTGCCAGCAGCCCTAAACTAGCGGGAGGGCATGGCGGCGGGGAGCTGTTTTTT. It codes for CASSPKLAGGHGGGELFF.

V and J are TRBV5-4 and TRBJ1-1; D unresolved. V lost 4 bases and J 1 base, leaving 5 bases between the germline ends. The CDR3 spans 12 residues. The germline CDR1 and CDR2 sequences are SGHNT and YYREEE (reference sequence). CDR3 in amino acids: CASSPRNTEAFF. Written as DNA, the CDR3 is TGTGCCAGCAGCCCCAGGAACACTGAAGCTTTCTTT.

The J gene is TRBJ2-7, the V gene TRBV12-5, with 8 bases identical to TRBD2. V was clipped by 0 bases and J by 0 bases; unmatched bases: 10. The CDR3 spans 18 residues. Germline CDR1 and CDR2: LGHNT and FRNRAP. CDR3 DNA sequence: TGTGCTAGTGGTTTGGTACTCGGTGTAGCGGGGCACTCCTACGAGCAGTACTTC. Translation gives CASGLVLGVAGHSYEQYF.

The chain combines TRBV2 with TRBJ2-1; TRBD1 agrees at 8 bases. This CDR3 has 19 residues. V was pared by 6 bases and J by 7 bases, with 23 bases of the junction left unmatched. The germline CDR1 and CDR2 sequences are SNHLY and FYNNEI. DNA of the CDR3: TGTGCCAGCAGGGGCGGGACAGGAAGGATATACATGTCATTAAATGAGCAGTTCTTC. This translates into CASRGGTGRIYMSLNEQFF.

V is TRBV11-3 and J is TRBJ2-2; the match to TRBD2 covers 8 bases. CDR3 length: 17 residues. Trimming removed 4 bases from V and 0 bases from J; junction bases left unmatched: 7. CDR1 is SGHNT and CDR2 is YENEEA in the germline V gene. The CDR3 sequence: CASSSAGVRANTGELFF. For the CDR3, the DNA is TGTGCCAGCAGCTCAGCGGGAGTTCGGGCGAACACCGGGGAGCTGTTTTTT.

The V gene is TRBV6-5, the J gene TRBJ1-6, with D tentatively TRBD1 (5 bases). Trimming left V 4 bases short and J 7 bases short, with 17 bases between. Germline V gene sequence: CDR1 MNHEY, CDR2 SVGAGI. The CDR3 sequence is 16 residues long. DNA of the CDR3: TGTGCCAGCAGTTCTCTCCCATCAGGGAGGAATTCACCCCTCCACTTT. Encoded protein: CASSSLPSGRNSPLHF.

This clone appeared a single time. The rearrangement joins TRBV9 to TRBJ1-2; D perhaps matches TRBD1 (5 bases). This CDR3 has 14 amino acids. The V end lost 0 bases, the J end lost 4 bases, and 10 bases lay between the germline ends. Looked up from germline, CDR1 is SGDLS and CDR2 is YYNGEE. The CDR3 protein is CASSVDTGGYGYTF. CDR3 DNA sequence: TGTGCCAGCAGCGTAGATACGGGGGGCTATGGCTACACCTTC.

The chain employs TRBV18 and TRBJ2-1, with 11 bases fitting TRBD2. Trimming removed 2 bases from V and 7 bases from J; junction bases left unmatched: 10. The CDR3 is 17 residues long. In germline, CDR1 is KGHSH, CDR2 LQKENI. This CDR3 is CASSPYITSGGRNEQFF. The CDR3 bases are TGTGCCAGCTCACCATATATAACTAGCGGGGGAAGAAATGAGCAGTTCTTC. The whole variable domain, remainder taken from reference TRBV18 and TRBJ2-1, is NAGVMQNPRHLVRRRGQEARLRCSPMKGHSHVYWYRQLPEEGLKFMVYLQKENIIDESGMPKERFSAEFPKEGPSILRIQQVVRGDSAAYFCASSPYITSGGRNEQFFGPGTRLTVL.

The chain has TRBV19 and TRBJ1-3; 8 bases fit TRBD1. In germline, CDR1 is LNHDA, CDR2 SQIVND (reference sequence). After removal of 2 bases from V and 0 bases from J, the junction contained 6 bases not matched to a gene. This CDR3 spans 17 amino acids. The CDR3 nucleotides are TGTGCCAGTAGTATAAATCGGGGGACAGGCTCTGGAAACACCATATATTTT. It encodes CASSINRGTGSGNTIYF.

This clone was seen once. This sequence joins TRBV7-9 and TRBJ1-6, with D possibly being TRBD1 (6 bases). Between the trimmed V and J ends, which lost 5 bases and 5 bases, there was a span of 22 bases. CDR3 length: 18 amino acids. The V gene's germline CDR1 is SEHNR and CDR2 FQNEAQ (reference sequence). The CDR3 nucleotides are TGTGCCAGCAGCCCCATGCGGGGGGCGATTAACGATAATTCACCCCTCCACTTT. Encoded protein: CASSPMRGAINDNSPLHF.

CDR3 DNA: TGTGCCAGCAGCGAGGGGGGGACTCCCACAGATACGCAGTATTTT. Residues: CASSEGGTPTDTQYF. This chain joins TRBV3-1 (or the pseudogene TRBV3-2) and TRBJ2-3, with D perhaps TRBD2 (7 bases). Between the trimmed V and J ends, which lost 5 bases and 2 bases, there was a span of 14 bases. Germline lookup yields CDR1 LGHDT and CDR2 YNNKEL (reference sequence). The CDR3 is made up of 15 amino acids.

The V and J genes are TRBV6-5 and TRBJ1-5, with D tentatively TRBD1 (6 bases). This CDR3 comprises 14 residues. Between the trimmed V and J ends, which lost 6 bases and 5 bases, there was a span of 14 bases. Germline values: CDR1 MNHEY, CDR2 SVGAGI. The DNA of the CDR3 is TGTGCCAGCAGGGCGGACAGAGTCTATCAGCCCCAGCATTTT. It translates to CASRADRVYQPQHF.

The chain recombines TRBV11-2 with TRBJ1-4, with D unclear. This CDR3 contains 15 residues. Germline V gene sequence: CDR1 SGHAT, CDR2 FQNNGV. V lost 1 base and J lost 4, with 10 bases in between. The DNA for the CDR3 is TGTGCCAGCAGCTTAGTCCCGGGAGGTAATGAAAAACTGTTTTTT. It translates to CASSLVPGGNEKLFF.